The clone carrying this TCR beta chain was counted at least ten times. The antigen is unknown. This entry belongs to a study of tumor and adjacent non-tumor tissue in lung cancer. Broader study findings: Top 100 clones took a larger repertoire share in normal lung.

The template was RNA from unsorted bulk tissue. More than 3 cm separated this lung sample from the edge of the tumor. The library came from three nested PCR rounds adapted from ARM-PCR protocols. TCRdb reanalysed the multiplex PCR reads using MiXCR and keeps one entry per CDR3 protein. The profile covers approximately 120,000 distinct CDR3 sequences, with around 57% appearing a single time and around 17% taken by the ten largest. Germline V gene sequence: CDR1 DFQATT, CDR2 SNEGSKA (reference sequence). This CDR3 spans 13 amino acids. V was clipped by 3 bases and J by 1 base, with 9 bases between them.

Sequencing was done on a sample of distant non-tumor lung tissue. This clonotype originated in a man aged 55 to 69 with non-small cell lung cancer. This rearrangement joins TRBV20-1 to TRBJ1-1; D is unclear. The CDR3 here is CSASRVQNTEAFF. CDR3 sequence (DNA): TGCAGTGCTAGTCGGGTCCAGAACACTGAAGCTTTCTTT.